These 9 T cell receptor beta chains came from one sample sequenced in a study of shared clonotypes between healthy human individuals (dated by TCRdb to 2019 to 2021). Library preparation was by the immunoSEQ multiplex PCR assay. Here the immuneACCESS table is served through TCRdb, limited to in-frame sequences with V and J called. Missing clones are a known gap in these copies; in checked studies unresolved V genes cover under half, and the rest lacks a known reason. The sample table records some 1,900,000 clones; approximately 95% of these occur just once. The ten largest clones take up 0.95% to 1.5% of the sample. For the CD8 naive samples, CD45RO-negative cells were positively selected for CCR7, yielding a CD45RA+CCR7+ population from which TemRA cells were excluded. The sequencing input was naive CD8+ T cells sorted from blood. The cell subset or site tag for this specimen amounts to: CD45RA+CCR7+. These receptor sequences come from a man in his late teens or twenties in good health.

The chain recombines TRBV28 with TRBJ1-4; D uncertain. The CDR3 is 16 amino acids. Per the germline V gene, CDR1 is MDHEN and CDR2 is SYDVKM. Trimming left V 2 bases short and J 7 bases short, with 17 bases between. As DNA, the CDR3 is TGTGCCAGCAGTTTACGCTTATCCCCGAAGGGTGAAAAACTGTTTTTT. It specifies CASSLRLSPKGEKLFF.

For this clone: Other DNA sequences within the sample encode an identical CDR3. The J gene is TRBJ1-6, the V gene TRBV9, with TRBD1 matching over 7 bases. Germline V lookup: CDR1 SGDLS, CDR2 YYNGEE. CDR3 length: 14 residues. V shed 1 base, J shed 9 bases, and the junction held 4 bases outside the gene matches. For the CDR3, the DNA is TGTGCCAGCAGCGTAACAGGGGCAGGTTCACCCCTCCACTTT. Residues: CASSVTGAGSPLHF.

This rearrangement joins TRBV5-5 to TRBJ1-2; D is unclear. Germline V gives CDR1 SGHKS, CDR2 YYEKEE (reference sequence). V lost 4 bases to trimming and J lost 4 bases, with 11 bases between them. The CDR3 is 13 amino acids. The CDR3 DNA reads TGTGCCAGCAGCCTAGACGGAGGCTATGGCTACACCTTC. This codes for CASSLDGGYGYTF. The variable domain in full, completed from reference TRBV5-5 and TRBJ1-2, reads DAGVTQSPTHLIKTRGQQVTLRCSPISGHKSVSWYQQVLGQGPQFIFQYYEKEERGRGNFPDRFSARQFPNYSSELNVNALLLGDSALYLCASSLDGGYGYTFGSGTRLTVV.

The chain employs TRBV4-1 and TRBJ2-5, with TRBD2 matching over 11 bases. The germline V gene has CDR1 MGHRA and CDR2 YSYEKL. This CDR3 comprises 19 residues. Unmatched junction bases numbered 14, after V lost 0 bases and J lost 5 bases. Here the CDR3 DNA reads TGCGCCAGCAGCCAAGACCCGATCCCAATAGCGGGAGGGATGGAGACCCAGTACTTC. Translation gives CASSQDPIPIAGGMETQYF.

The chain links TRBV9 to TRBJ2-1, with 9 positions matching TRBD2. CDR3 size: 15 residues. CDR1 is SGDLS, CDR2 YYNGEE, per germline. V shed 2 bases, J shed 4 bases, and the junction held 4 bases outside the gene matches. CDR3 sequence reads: CASSVSSGTYNEQFF. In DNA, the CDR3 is TGTGCCAGCAGCGTGTCTAGCGGGACTTACAATGAGCAGTTCTTC.

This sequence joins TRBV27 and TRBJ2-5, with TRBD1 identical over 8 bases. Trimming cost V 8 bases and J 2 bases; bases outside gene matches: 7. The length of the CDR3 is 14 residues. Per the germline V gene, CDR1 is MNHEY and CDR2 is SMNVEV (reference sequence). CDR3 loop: CASQPTGGQETQYF. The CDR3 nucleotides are TGTGCCAGCCAACCCACAGGGGGGCAAGAGACCCAGTACTTC.

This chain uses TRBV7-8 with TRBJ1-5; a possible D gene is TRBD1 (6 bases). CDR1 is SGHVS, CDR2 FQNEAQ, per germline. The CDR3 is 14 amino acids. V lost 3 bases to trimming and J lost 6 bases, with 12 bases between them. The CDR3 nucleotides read TGTGCCAGCAGCTTGACGGCAGGGGTTCAGCCCCAGCATTTT. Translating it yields CASSLTAGVQPQHF.

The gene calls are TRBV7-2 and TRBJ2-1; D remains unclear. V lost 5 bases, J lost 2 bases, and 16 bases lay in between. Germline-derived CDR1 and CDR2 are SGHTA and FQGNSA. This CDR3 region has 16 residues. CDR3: CASSRPEIAPYNEQFF. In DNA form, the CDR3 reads TGTGCCAGCAGCCGTCCAGAAATAGCCCCCTACAATGAGCAGTTCTTC.

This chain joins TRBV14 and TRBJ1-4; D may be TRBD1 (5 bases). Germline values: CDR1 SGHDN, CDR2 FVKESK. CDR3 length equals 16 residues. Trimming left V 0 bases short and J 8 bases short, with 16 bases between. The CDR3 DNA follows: TGTGCCAGCAGCCAAGATCCCCGGGGGACCCACGAAAAACTGTTTTTT. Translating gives CASSQDPRGTHEKLFF. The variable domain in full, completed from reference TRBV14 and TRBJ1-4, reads EAGVTQFPSHSVIEKGQTVTLRCDPISGHDNLYWYRRVMGKEIKFLLHFVKESKQDESGMPNNRFLAERTGGTYSTLKVQPAELEDSGVYFCASSQDPRGTHEKLFFGSGTQLSVL.